These T cell receptor beta chains were read from a single sample in a study of shared clonotypes between healthy human individuals. The data were produced by immunoSEQ multiplex PCR, yet TCRdb's version contains in-frame clones alone and is incomplete. The data contain millions of clones, 90% to 95% of them seen just once; the ten biggest clones take up around 0.13%. Sequenced input: naive CD4+ T cells sorted from blood. The receptors come from a man younger than 35 in good health. Each CDR3 is given with its conserved first and last residue. D genes are given only for firm matches. For some rows the clone size is stated as once, few or many, or as a class when expanded; others skip it.

v_call	j_call	d_call	clone_size	cdr3_nt	cdr3_aa
TRBV5-1	TRBJ1-1	TRBD1	.	TGCGCCAGCAGCCTTACAGGGGGCTCTGAAGCTTTCTTT	CASSLTGGSEAFF
TRBV10-3	TRBJ2-2	.	.	TGTGCCATCAGTGAATTGCAGAACACCGGGGAGCTGTTTTTT	CAISELQNTGELFF
TRBV7-9	TRBJ2-2	TRBD1	.	TGTGCCAGCAGCCGACAGGGGAACACCGGGGAGCTGTTTTTT	CASSRQGNTGELFF
TRBV29-1	TRBJ1-1	.	.	TGCAGCGTTGACGACGTAAACACTGAAGCTTTCTTT	CSVDDVNTEAFF
TRBV29-1	TRBJ2-1	TRBD2	.	TGCAGCGTTGATTCCCCTAGCGGGGGGTATTACAATGAGCAGTTCTTC	CSVDSPSGGYYNEQFF
TRBV21-1	TRBJ1-2	.	.	TGTGCCAGCACGTCCGGTGACTATGGCTACACCTTC	CASTSGDYGYTF
TRBV5-1	TRBJ1-1	.	.	TGCGCCAGCAGCCCACTGGGAAGTTTGAACACTGAAGCTTTCTTT	CASSPLGSLNTEAFF
TRBV6-4	TRBJ1-5	TRBD1	.	TGTGCCAGCAGCCCACAGGGGACAGCCAATCAGCCCCAGCATTTT	CASSPQGTANQPQHF
TRBV11-2	TRBJ2-3	.	few	TGTGCCAGCAGCTTAGAACGCACAGATACGCAGTATTTT	CASSLERTDTQYF
TRBV9	TRBJ2-1	TRBD2	.	TGTGCCAGCAGCGTAGGACTAGCGGGAGGGCCCTCCTACAATGAGCAGTTCTTC	CASSVGLAGGPSYNEQFF
TRBV11-2	TRBJ1-1	.	.	TGTGCCAGCAGCAGTGGGGTTGAAGCTTTCTTT	CASSSGVEAFF
TRBV6-1	TRBJ1-2	.	.	TGTGCCAGCAGTGAAGGCGGGGGACCCAATGGCTACACCTTC	CASSEGGGPNGYTF
TRBV6-5	TRBJ2-3	.	.	TGTGCCAGCAGTTACGGGTGGGGTAGAACAGATACGCAGTATTTT	CASSYGWGRTDTQYF
TRBV30	TRBJ1-6	TRBD1	few	TGTGCCTGGGGGACCGGGACAGACAATTCACCCCTCCACTTT	CAWGTGTDNSPLHF
TRBV21-1	TRBJ2-7	.	.	TGTGCCCAGCGTTCGGACAGGGGCGACGAGCAGTACTTC	CAQRSDRGDEQYF
TRBV5-6	TRBJ2-2	TRBD2	.	TGTGCCAGCAGCTTGCTAGCGGGAGGTACCGGGGAGCTGTTTTTT	CASSLLAGGTGELFF
TRBV5-1	TRBJ2-7	.	.	TGCGCCAGCAGCAGGGATGGGGGCACCCTCTACGAGCAGTACTTC	CASSRDGGTLYEQYF
TRBV5-1	TRBJ2-3	TRBD2	.	TGCGCCAGCAGCCGGGGGGACACAGATACGCAGTATTTT	CASSRGDTDTQYF
TRBV6-1	TRBJ2-3	TRBD2	.	TGTGCCAGCGAGGGCGGGAGACGGGCAGATACGCAGTATTTT	CASEGGRRADTQYF
TRBV30	TRBJ1-2	.	.	TGTGCCTGGAGTGTTGGAAGGGGTCGGGGCTACACCTTC	CAWSVGRGRGYTF
TRBV5-4	TRBJ1-4	.	.	TGTGCCAGCAGCTTGTGGGGCCCTAATGAAAAACTGTTTTTT	CASSLWGPNEKLFF
TRBV30	TRBJ1-2	TRBD1	.	TGTGCCTGGAGTCCGGGACAGGGGCACTATGGCTACACCTTC	CAWSPGQGHYGYTF
TRBV7-2	TRBJ1-1	TRBD1	.	TGTGCCAGCAGCTGGACAGGGGAGAACACTGAAGCTTTCTTT	CASSWTGENTEAFF
TRBV7-2	TRBJ2-3	.	once	TGTGCCAGCAGCTCTGCCTCGGGTTGGGATACGCAGTATTTT	CASSSASGWDTQYF